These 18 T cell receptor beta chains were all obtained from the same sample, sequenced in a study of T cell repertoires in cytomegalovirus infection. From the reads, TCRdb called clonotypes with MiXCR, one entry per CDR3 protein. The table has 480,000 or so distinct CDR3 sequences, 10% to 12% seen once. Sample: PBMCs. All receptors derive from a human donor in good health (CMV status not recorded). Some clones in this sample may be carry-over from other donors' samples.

The CDR3 spells CASRIIERGGEGSYGYTF. DNA for the CDR3: TGTGCCAGCAGAATTATTGAAAGGGGCGGCGAGGGCTCCTATGGCTACACCTTC. V usage is TRBV7-9 and J usage is TRBJ1-2; perhaps TRBD1 as D (5 bases). This CDR3 is 18 amino acids long. Germline CDR1 SEHNR, CDR2 FQNEAQ (reference sequence). Trimming shortened V by 6 bases and J by 4 bases, and 27 bases separated the two germline ends.

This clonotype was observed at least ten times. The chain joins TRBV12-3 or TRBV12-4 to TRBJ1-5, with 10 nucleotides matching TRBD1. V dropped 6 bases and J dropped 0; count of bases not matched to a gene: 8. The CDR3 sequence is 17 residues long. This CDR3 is CASRYDRGPYSNQPQHF. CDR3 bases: TGTGCCAGCAGATATGACAGGGGGCCTTATAGCAATCAGCCCCAGCATTTT.

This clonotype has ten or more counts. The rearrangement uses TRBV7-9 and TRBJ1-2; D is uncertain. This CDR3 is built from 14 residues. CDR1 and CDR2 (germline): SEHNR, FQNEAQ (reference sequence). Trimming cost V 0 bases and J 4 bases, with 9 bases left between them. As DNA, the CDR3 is TGTGCCAGCAGCTTAGCCGAAGCCACCTATGGCTACACCTTC. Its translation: CASSLAEATYGYTF.

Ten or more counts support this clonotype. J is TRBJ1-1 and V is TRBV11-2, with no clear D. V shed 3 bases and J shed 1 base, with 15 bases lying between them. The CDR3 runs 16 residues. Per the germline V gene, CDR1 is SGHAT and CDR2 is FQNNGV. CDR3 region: CASSFQSLGSNTEAFF. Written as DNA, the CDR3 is TGTGCCAGCAGCTTCCAATCGCTTGGATCGAACACTGAAGCTTTCTTT.

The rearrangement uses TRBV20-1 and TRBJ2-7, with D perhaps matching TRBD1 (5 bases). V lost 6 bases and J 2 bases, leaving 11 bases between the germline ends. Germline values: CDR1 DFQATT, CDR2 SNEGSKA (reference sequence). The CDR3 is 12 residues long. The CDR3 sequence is CSARKDTYEQYF. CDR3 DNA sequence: TGCAGTGCAAGAAAGGACACCTACGAGCAGTACTTC.

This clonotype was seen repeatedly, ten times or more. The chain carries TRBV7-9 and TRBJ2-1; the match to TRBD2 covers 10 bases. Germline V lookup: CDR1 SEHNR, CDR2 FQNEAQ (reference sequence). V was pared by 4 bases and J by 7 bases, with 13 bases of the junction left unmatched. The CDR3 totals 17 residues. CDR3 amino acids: CASSSRATSGASNEQFF. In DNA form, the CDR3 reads TGTGCCAGCAGCTCTAGGGCTACTAGCGGGGCGTCGAATGAGCAGTTCTTC.

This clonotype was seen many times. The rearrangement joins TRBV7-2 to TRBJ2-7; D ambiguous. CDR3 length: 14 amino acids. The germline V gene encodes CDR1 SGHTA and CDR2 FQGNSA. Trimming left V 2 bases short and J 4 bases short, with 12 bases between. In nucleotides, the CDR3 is TGTGCCAGCAGCTTATCGGGTTTAGGGTACGAGCAGTACTTC. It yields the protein CASSLSGLGYEQYF.

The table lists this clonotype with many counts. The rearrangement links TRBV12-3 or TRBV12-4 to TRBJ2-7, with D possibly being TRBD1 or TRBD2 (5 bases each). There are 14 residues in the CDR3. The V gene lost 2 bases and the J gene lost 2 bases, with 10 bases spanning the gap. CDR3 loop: CASSLWQGPYEQYF. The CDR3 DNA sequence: TGTGCCAGCAGTTTATGGCAGGGACCCTACGAGCAGTACTTC.

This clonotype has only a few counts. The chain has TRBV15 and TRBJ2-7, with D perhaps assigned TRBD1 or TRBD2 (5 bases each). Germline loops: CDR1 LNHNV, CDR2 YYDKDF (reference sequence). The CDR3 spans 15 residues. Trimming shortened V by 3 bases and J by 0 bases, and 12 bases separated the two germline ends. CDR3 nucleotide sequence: TGTGCCACCAGCAGGGGAAGGGACCCCTCCTACGAGCAGTACTTC. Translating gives CATSRGRDPSYEQYF.

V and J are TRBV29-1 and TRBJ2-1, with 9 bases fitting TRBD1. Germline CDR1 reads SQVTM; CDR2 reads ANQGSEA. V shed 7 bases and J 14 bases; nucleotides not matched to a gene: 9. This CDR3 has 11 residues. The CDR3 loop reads CSGRDRAREFF. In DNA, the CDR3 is TGCAGCGGCCGGGACAGGGCTAGGGAGTTCTTC.

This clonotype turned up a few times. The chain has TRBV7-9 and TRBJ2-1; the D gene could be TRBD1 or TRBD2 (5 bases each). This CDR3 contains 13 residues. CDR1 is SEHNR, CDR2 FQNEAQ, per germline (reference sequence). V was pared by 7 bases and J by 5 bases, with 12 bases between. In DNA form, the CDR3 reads TGTGCCAGCACCGGGACCCCGAACAATGAGCAGTTCTTC. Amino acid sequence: CASTGTPNNEQFF. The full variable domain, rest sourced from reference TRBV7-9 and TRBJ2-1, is DTGVSQNPRHKITKRGQNVTFRCDPISEHNRLYWYRQTLGQGPEFLTYFQNEAQLEKSRLLSDRFSAERPKGSFSTLEIQRTEQGDSAMYLCASTGTPNNEQFFGPGTRLTVL.

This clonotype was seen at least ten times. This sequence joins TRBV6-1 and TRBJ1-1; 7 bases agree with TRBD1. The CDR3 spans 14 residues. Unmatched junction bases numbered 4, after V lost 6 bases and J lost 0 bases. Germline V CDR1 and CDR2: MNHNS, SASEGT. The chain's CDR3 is CASRLRGLNTEAFF. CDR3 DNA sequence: TGTGCCAGCAGACTTAGGGGGCTGAACACTGAAGCTTTCTTT.

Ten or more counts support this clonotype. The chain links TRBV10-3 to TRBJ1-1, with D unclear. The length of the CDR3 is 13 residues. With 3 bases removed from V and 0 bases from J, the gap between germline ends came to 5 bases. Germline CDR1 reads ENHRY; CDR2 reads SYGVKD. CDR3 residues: CAISDGVNTEAFF. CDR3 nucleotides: TGTGCCATCAGTGATGGTGTGAACACTGAAGCTTTCTTT.

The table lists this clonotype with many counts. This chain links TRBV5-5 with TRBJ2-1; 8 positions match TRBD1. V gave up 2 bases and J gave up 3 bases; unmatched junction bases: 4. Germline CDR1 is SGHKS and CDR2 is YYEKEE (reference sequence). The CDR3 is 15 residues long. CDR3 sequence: CASSFGQGVYNEQFF. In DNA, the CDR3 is TGTGCCAGCAGCTTCGGACAGGGAGTCTACAATGAGCAGTTCTTC. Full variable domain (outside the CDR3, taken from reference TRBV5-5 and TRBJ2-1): DAGVTQSPTHLIKTRGQQVTLRCSPISGHKSVSWYQQVLGQGPQFIFQYYEKEERGRGNFPDRFSARQFPNYSSELNVNALLLGDSALYLCASSFGQGVYNEQFFGPGTRLTVL.

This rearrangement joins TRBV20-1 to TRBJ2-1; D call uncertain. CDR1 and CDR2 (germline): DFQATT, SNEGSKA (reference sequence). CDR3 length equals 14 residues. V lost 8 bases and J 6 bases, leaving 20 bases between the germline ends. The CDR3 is CSPPDVAQGNEQFF. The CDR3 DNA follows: TGCAGTCCCCCAGACGTCGCTCAAGGCAATGAGCAGTTCTTC.

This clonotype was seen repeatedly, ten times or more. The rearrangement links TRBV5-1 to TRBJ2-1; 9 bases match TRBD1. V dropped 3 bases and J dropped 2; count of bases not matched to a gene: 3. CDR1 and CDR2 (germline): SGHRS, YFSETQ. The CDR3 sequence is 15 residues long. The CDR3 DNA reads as TGCGCCAGCAGCTGGGACAGGGACACCTACAATGAGCAGTTCTTC. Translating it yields CASSWDRDTYNEQFF.

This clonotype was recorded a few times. The CDR3 sequence: CASSFGRRALQTDTQYF. Written as DNA, the CDR3 is TGTGCCAGCAGCTTCGGTCGCCGGGCCCTACAGACAGATACGCAGTATTTT. The chain recombines TRBV7-9 with TRBJ2-3; no clear D gene. V was shortened by 3 bases and J by 3 bases, with 19 bases between the two germline ends. CDR1 is SEHNR and CDR2 is FQNEAQ in the germline V gene (reference sequence). This CDR3 region has 17 residues.

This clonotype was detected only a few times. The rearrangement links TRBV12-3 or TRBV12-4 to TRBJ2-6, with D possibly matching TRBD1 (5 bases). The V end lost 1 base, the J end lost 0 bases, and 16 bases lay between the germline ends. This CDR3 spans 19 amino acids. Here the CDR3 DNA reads TGTGCCAGCAGTTTAGAATGGGGCCAGGACGGCTCTGGGGCCAACGTCCTGACTTTC. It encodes CASSLEWGQDGSGANVLTF.